What follows is one T cell receptor beta chain and its context. This record belongs to a study of blood T cell repertoires in COVID-19. Whole-study context: Collection of acute and convalescent COVID-19 samples took place in the United States, Italy and Spain. Sources were T cells, B-cell-depleted T cells, or PBMCs; the material itself was cDNA or gDNA.

There are 13 residues in the CDR3. Trimming left V 3 bases short and J 8 bases short, with 16 bases between. Germline values: CDR1 SQVTM, CDR2 ANQGSEA. TCRdb keeps only in-frame clones here, not all; method: immunoSEQ multiplex PCR. Of about 140,000 clones in the sample, 65% to 80% were seen once. This clonotype was obtained from a man older than 75 with acute or convalescent COVID-19. The sequenced material came from peripheral blood. V gene TRBV29-1 combines with J gene TRBJ1-1, with TRBD1 as a possible D gene (6 bases). The DNA of the CDR3 is TGCAGCGTTGATACGAACAGGGCTGGAGAAGCTTTCTTT. It yields the protein CSVDTNRAGEAFF.